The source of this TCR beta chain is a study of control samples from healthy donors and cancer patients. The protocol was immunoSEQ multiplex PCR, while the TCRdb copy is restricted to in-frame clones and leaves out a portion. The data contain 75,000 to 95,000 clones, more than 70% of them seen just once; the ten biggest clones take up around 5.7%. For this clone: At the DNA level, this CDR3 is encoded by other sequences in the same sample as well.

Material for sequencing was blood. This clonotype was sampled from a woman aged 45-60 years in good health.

The CDR3 bases are TGCGCCAGCAGCTTGGAGAAGGCTGACTATGGCTACACCTTC. Translation: CASSLEKADYGYTF. The chain links TRBV5-1 to TRBJ1-2; D remains unclear. Germline lookup yields CDR1 SGHRS and CDR2 YFSETQ. The V and J ends lost 0 bases and 3 bases respectively, with 9 bases between them. This CDR3 contains 14 residues. Supplemented by reference TRBV5-1 and TRBJ1-2, the full variable domain reads KAGVTQTPRYLIKTRGQQVTLSCSPISGHRSVSWYQQTPGQGLQFLFEYFSETQRNKGNFPGRFSGRQFSNSRSEMNVSTLELGDSALYLCASSLEKADYGYTFGSGTRLTVV.